Listed here is a single T cell receptor beta chain. As yet, its antigen is unknown. Repertoires were generated with immunoSEQ multiplex PCR, while TCRdb's copy carries only in-frame clones and drops some. Of roughly 99,000 clones listed, about 89% were seen once; the top ten hold 6.5% to 8.5%. The data were obtained in a study of T cell responses to AZD1222 COVID-19 vaccine. Study-wide results and limits: The CD4 TCRs associated with vaccination extended across spike and predominated at 160-218 and 743-854. Repertoire sampling was restricted to post-peak T cell response timepoints.

Germline V lookup: CDR1 MNHNY, CDR2 SVGAGI (reference sequence). The CDR3 has 15 amino acids. Deletions cut 4 bases from V and 1 base from J, with 13 bases between. The receptor was derived from an adult who received the AZD1222 COVID-19 vaccine. Sequenced material: peripheral blood, taken 28 days after the second AZD1222 dose. The rearrangement joins TRBV6-6 to TRBJ2-5, with unresolved D. CDR3 DNA: TGTGCCAGCAGTTCCGTAAAGGTCCCCCAAGAGACCCAGTACTTC. Translating it yields CASSSVKVPQETQYF.